This record looks at one TCR beta chain sequence and its context. Its antigen remains unidentified. PCR amplification relied on 60 Vbeta primers (plus 13 Jbeta primers). Produced via immunoSEQ multiplex PCR; TCRdb's table is partial and in-frame only. The sample comprises about 260,000 clones, roughly four fifths of which are singletons, and 2% to 2.5% rests with the top ten. The sample belongs to a study of cytomegalovirus exposure and HLA in healthy donors. Whole-study results and caveats: Available immune exposure information was restricted to CMV serostatus only.

The CDR3 consists of 14 residues. Germline V CDR1 and CDR2: SGHRS, YFSETQ. V was pared by 5 bases and J by 3 bases, with 6 bases of the junction left unmatched. The sequence was obtained from a woman between 35 and 50 years old in good health and CMV-seropositive. The genes are TRBV5-1 and TRBJ2-3, with TRBD2 identical over 7 bases. Input material: PBMCs. The CDR3 DNA reads TGCGCCAGCAGGGCGGGAGAAGGGACAGATACGCAGTATTTT. This gives the protein CASRAGEGTDTQYF.